These 6 T cell receptor beta chains were sequenced from one sample in a study of response to subunit inactivated influenza vaccine. Each CDR3 protein gets one entry after TCRdb re-called the RT-PCR reads with MiXCR. Of 500,000 to 550,000 distinct CDR3 sequences listed, around a quarter are singletons. The sample was also linked to a second study, of T cells expressing NK-cell markers. As that study records: The authors made TCR beta cDNA libraries by 5'RACE template switching. This switching added a universal primer site and UMIs.

The sequences come from CD4+ T cells sorted from PBMCs, collected about 12 days after vaccination. Every receptor here comes from a middle-aged man who received an inactivated influenza vaccine.

This clonotype showed up just a few times. The chain joins TRBV29-1 to TRBJ2-1; D is ambiguous. This CDR3 comprises 12 residues. In germline, CDR1 is SQVTM, CDR2 ANQGSEA. V lost 7 bases, J lost 3 bases, and 10 bases lay in between. This CDR3 reads CSAGYDYNEQFF. The CDR3 coding sequence is TGCAGCGCTGGGTATGACTACAATGAGCAGTTCTTC.

This clonotype has just a few counts. The V call is TRBV6-5, the J call TRBJ1-1; D perhaps matches TRBD1 (5 bases). The CDR3 consists of 14 residues. V lost 0 bases, J lost 5 bases, and 10 bases lay in between. CDR1 and CDR2 (germline): MNHEY, SVGAGI. The DNA of the CDR3 is TGTGCCAGCAGTTACTCTGGGGAGGGGACTGAAGCTTTCTTT. Its protein is CASSYSGEGTEAFF.

The chain employs TRBV6-1 and TRBJ1-1, with TRBD1 matching 7 bases. Germline values: CDR1 MNHNS, CDR2 SASEGT. The CDR3 is 14 amino acids. The junction had 6 bases not matched to a gene; V was cut back by 7 bases and J by 1 base. The CDR3 DNA sequence: TGTGCCAGCACCCCAGGGGGGGGGAACACTGAAGCTTTCTTT. Amino acid sequence: CASTPGGGNTEAFF.

This clonotype has only a few counts. The V call is TRBV20-1, the J call TRBJ2-1, with D uncertain. Between the trimmed V and J ends, which lost 6 bases and 4 bases, there was a span of 10 bases. CDR1 and CDR2 (germline): DFQATT, SNEGSKA (reference sequence). The length of the CDR3 is 12 residues. The CDR3 region has the DNA TGCAGTGCAACTTTAACTTACAATGAGCAGTTCTTC. This encodes CSATLTYNEQFF.

This clonotype was counted only a few times. The rearrangement joins TRBV5-1 to TRBJ1-6, with D hard to call. The V end lost 4 bases, the J end lost 6 bases, and 14 bases lay between the germline ends. Germline loops: CDR1 SGHRS, CDR2 YFSETQ. This CDR3 comprises 15 residues. CDR3 coding DNA: TGCGCCAGCAGCCCCGGTGACATTCTTAATTCACCCCTCCACTTT. It translates to CASSPGDILNSPLHF.

The chain has TRBV3-1 and TRBJ2-3, with D perhaps matching TRBD2 (5 bases). CDR1 and CDR2 from the germline V gene are LGHDT and YNNKEL (reference sequence). Trimming removed 0 bases at V and 0 bases at J, with 10 bases between. The CDR3 contains 16 residues. CDR3 in DNA: TGTGCCAGCAGCCAAGATCGCCTAGCCAGCACAGATACGCAGTATTTT. It codes for CASSQDRLASTDTQYF.